One sample yielded the 15 T cell receptor beta chains listed below, sequenced in a study of persistence of HIV-infected CD4 T cells. Sequencing used immunoSEQ version 4 in survey mode. Generated by immunoSEQ multiplex PCR, the TCRdb table keeps only in-frame clones and is missing some. The sample records approximately 45,000 clones, about 87% being singletons. Cells were stimulated nonspecifically with anti-CD3/anti-CD28 magnetic beads. Sorting of responding CD4+ T cells relied on upregulated CD40 ligand together with CD69. These TCRs are of unknown antigen specificity. The sample was CD4+ T cells sorted from PBMCs after 18-hour stimulation, taken from a patient who received antiretroviral therapy. These receptors originate from an adult woman with HIV who was CMV-seropositive.

This sequence joins TRBV7-2 and TRBJ2-1, with D maybe TRBD2 (5 bases). Trimming removed 2 bases from V and 1 base from J, with 9 bases in between. Germline lookup yields CDR1 SGHTA and CDR2 FQGNSA. The CDR3 sequence is 15 residues long. CDR3 loop: CASSLTWRSYNEQFF. Here the CDR3 DNA reads TGTGCCAGCAGCTTAACCTGGAGGTCCTACAATGAGCAGTTCTTC.

The V call is TRBV11-2, the J call TRBJ1-5; D gene ambiguous. V was pared by 1 base and J by 10 bases, with 23 bases between. There are 17 residues in the CDR3. From germline, CDR1 is SGHAT and CDR2 FQNNGV. The CDR3 sequence is CASSLARSRRSIGPQHF. The CDR3 coding sequence is TGTGCCAGCAGCTTAGCTCGAAGTCGTCGTTCAATAGGCCCCCAGCATTTT.

This clone occurred a few times. CDR3 region: CASSQDDSSYGYTF. In DNA, the CDR3 is TGTGCCAGCAGCCAAGATGACAGCAGCTATGGCTACACCTTC. The gene calls are TRBV4-2 and TRBJ1-2, with D possibly being TRBD1 (5 bases). V was trimmed by 0 bases and J by 4 bases, leaving 9 bases between them. Germline V CDR1 and CDR2: LGHNA, YNFKEQ. This CDR3 spans 14 amino acids.

V and J are TRBV6-5 and TRBJ1-2; TRBD1 matches 9 bases. After removal of 5 bases from V and 6 bases from J, the junction contained 4 bases not matched to a gene. CDR3 length: 13 residues. CDR1 and CDR2 from the germline V gene are MNHEY and SVGAGI. CDR3 sequence reads: CASSRTGDNGYTF. In nucleotides, the CDR3 is TGTGCCAGCAGTAGGACAGGGGATAATGGCTACACCTTC.

The V and J genes are TRBV12-3 or TRBV12-4 and TRBJ1-1, with D hard to call. The CDR3 totals 12 residues. Trimming took 1 base from V and 3 from J, leaving 3 bases between them. The CDR3 nucleotides read TGTGCCAGCAGTTTAGGCCACACTGAAGCTTTCTTT. Translating gives CASSLGHTEAFF.

The J gene is TRBJ2-7, the V gene TRBV4-1; TRBD2 agrees at 7 bases. Trimming took 1 base from V and 6 from J; bases not matched to a gene: 3. CDR3 size: 13 residues. Germline V gives CDR1 MGHRA, CDR2 YSYEKL. CDR3 nucleotides: TGCGCCAGCAGCCAAGGGGAGGGTCTCGAGCAGTACTTC. Protein: CASSQGEGLEQYF.

This rearrangement joins TRBV3-1 (or the pseudogene TRBV3-2) to TRBJ2-3; maybe TRBD2 (5 bases). V gave up 1 base and J gave up 4 bases, with 9 bases separating them. The CDR3 runs 14 residues. The germline gives CDR1 LGHDT, CDR2 YNNKEL (reference sequence). The CDR3 here is CASSQVHGADTQYF. The DNA of the CDR3 is TGTGCCAGCAGCCAAGTCCACGGGGCAGATACGCAGTATTTT.

The chain joins TRBV27 to TRBJ1-5; TRBD1 aligns across 9 bases. The junction had 2 bases not matched to a gene; V was cut back by 6 bases and J by 5 bases. The CDR3 is made up of 13 amino acids. Germline V gene data show CDR1 as MNHEY and CDR2 as SMNVEV (reference sequence). The CDR3 region is CASRRQGDQPQHF. In nucleotides, the CDR3 is TGTGCCAGCAGGAGACAGGGGGATCAGCCCCAGCATTTT.

The rearrangement uses TRBV9 and TRBJ2-1; 12 bases match TRBD2. Trimming removed 0 bases from V and 6 bases from J; junction bases left unmatched: 10. CDR3 size: 18 residues. The germline V gene encodes CDR1 SGDLS and CDR2 YYNGEE. CDR3 nucleotides: TGTGCCAGCAGCGTAGGGCCTAGCGGGGGGGCCGTCGTCAATGAGCAGTTCTTC. It codes for CASSVGPSGGAVVNEQFF.

The chain combines TRBV29-1 with TRBJ1-2; tentatively, D is TRBD1 (5 bases). The V end was cut by 4 bases, the J end by 3 bases, with 12 bases between. The CDR3 has 13 amino acids. The V gene's germline CDR1 is SQVTM and CDR2 ANQGSEA. CDR3 bases: TGCAGCGTTGTTATGACAGCTGACTATGGCTACACCTTC. The encoded protein is CSVVMTADYGYTF.

This chain joins TRBV7-8 and TRBJ2-3, with D maybe TRBD2 (6 bases). The V gene lost 4 bases and the J gene lost 2 bases, with 13 bases spanning the gap. CDR3 size: 15 residues. Per germline, CDR1 SGHVS and CDR2 FQNEAQ. The CDR3 nucleotides read TGTGCCAGCAGCTCGAGTAGCGGATTCACAGATACGCAGTATTTT. It encodes CASSSSSGFTDTQYF.

In this sample, this clone turned up once. This chain uses TRBV2 with TRBJ2-7; perhaps TRBD2 as D (7 bases). This CDR3 contains 14 residues. The germline V gene has CDR1 SNHLY and CDR2 FYNNEI. The ends were cut back, 6 bases at V and 0 bases at J, with 12 bases in the middle. As DNA, the CDR3 is TGTGCCAGCAGGTTGCGGGGGCCCTCCTACGAGCAGTACTTC. Translating gives CASRLRGPSYEQYF.

V is TRBV2 and J is TRBJ2-3; TRBD2 aligns across 10 bases. The CDR3 extends over 12 amino acids. V was clipped by 8 bases and J by 7 bases; unmatched bases: 3. Germline V gene lookup returns CDR1 SNHLY and CDR2 FYNNEI. As DNA, the CDR3 is TGTGCCAGCGCACTAGCGGGGTATACGCAGTATTTT. It translates to CASALAGYTQYF.

V and J are TRBV20-1 and TRBJ1-5, with 8 bases lining up with TRBD1. CDR3 length: 15 residues. V was clipped by 3 bases and J by 5 bases; unmatched bases: 9. CDR1 is DFQATT and CDR2 is SNEGSKA in the germline V gene (reference sequence). The CDR3 DNA reads TGCAGTGCTAGTTTTTTGTCAGGGGGCTATCAGCCCCAGCATTTT. This encodes CSASFLSGGYQPQHF.

V gene TRBV15 combines with J gene TRBJ1-2; weak D call: TRBD1 (5 bases). Germline CDR1 reads LNHNV; CDR2 reads YYDKDF (reference sequence). CDR3 length equals 14 residues. V dropped 0 bases and J dropped 7 bases, with 12 bases sitting between them. CDR3 loop: CATSRDREGLGYTF. CDR3 bases: TGTGCCACCAGCAGAGATCGAGAGGGGCTTGGCTACACCTTC.